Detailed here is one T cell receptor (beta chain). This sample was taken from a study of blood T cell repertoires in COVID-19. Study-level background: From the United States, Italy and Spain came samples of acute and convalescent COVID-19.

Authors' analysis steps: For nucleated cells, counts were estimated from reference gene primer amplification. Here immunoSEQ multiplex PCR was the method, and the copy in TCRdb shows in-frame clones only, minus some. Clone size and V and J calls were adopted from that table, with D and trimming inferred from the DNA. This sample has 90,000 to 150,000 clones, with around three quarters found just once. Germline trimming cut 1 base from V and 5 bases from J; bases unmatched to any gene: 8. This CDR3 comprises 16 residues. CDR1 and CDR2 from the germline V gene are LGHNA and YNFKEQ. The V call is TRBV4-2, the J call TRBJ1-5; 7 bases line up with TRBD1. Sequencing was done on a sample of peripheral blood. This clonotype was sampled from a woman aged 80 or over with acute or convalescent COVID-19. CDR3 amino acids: CASSQGGGRVDQPQHF. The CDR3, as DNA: TGTGCCAGCAGCCAAGGAGGGGGCAGGGTGGATCAGCCCCAGCATTTT.